This TCR beta chain was captured by sequencing in a study of blood T cell repertoires in COVID-19. Study-wide context: Spain, Italy and the United States supplied samples that represented acute and convalescent COVID-19. Sample material is recorded as cDNA or gDNA derived from T cells, B-cell-depleted T cells, or PBMCs.

Original handling: Amplified reference gene primers provided the basis for estimating nucleated cell counts. Assay used: immunoSEQ multiplex PCR; TCRdb lists only in-frame clones, some missing. V and J calls and clone size follow that table, whereas D and trimming were derived from the DNA. The sample shows about 270,000 clones, 70% to 90% of them seen only once. Unmatched junction bases numbered 2, after V lost 1 base and J lost 6 bases. From germline, CDR1 is LGHDT and CDR2 YNNKEL (reference sequence). The length of the CDR3 is 14 residues. With respect to this clone: With a much larger clone just one base away, this may be a read error. Within the sample, other DNA sequences also encode this same CDR3.

The sequence derives from a woman in her seventies with acute or convalescent COVID-19. Sequencing was carried out using peripheral blood. The chain recombines TRBV3-1 (or the pseudogene TRBV3-2) with TRBJ1-2; TRBD1 agrees at 10 bases. CDR3 in DNA: TGTGCCAGCAGCCAAGGAGGGACAGGGGATGGCTACACCTTC. Residues: CASSQGGTGDGYTF.